A single TCR beta chain is shown here with its context. It has no known antigen specificity. The input lacks base qualities; no much larger clone sits a single base away. The sample comes from a study of shared clonotypes between healthy human individuals (dated by TCRdb to 2020 to 2021). Concerning the study at large: A few men and two women, aged 18 to 49 years, made up the cohort. Blood TCR repertoires of about five healthy adults were deeply sequenced to estimate repertoire size and the extent of clonotype sharing between individuals. Per donor, three plates each were used for CD4 naive and CD4 memory, two for CD8 naive, and one for CD8 memory. To increase sequencing depth and limit assay-specific biases, TCR repertoire library preparation and sequencing were carried out by different laboratories using diverse techniques. Per donor, leukapheresis produced somewhere between about 0.8 and 9 billion PBMCs. Broader findings and caveats from the paper: Higher generation probabilities were observed for clonotypes shared by all four sorted-subset donors than for non-shared clonotypes. Incomplete sequencing was indicated by rarefaction of sorted-subset datasets, despite the large sequencing depth. Sampling was restricted to blood, and TCR repertoires in tissue are likely to differ from TCR repertoires in blood. Naive subsets generally had larger estimated clonotype richness than memory subsets did. Across a few donors, 4.5% to 6.5% of naive CD4, more than 3% of naive CD8, under 2.5% of memory CD4, and 0.4% of memory CD8 clonotypes were shared. Pairwise subsampling indicated that sequencing depth was expected to affect the degree of clonotype sharing among donors. The small number of donors limited the genetic and exposure-history diversity represented.

CD8 naive samples were CD45RO-negative cells positively selected for CCR7, giving a CD45RA+CCR7+ population that excluded TemRA cells. The donors were healthy, HIV-negative adults who had no recently reported acute infections or vaccinations. Every donor was a Caucasian adult living in Nashville, Tennessee, USA. Blood was obtained by leukapheresis, after which PBMCs were separated by Ficoll-Histopaque density gradient centrifugation and cryopreserved in liquid nitrogen vapor phase. Purity and quantity of every magnetically sorted T cell population were checked by analytical flow cytometry. From each sorted fraction, genomic DNA was isolated and quantified by UV absorbance on a Nanodrop 2000c. The CDR3 goes from the cysteine to the phenylalanine over 16 residues. Only CDR3 DNA is held: 48 bases, read in frame from base 1. Trimming removed 2 bases from V and 3 bases from J, leaving 17 bases between the germline ends. Via the germline V gene, CDR1 is SGHTA and CDR2 FQGNSA.

Using the deep immunoSEQ assay, multiplex PCR amplified TCR CDR3 regions from genomic DNA. Extracted genomic DNA from each cell subset was spread evenly across all wells of several immunoSEQ 96-well plates, with each plate serving as a replicate. For sorted subsets, each replicate PCR was loaded with 200 ng genomic DNA, equivalent to some 31,000 T cell genomes. The purified libraries were quantified using a Qubit 3.0 fluorometer, sized with a Bioanalyzer 2100, and then quantified again using the KAPA Library Quantification kit. Every immunoSEQ 96-well plate was sequenced on a separate single-read 150-cycle Illumina NextSeq 550 flow cell. From the authors' description of their analysis: The immunoSEQ output contained only junctional sequences without quality scores, so filtering could not match that applied to full-length reads. Sequences were annotated with PyIR, a Python wrapper for IgBLAST v1.9, and V/J genes and CDR3 were assigned using IMGT germline references. Reads with weak V/J assignments (E-value above 1e-6), missing CDR3, stop codons, out-of-frame junctions, or ambiguous translated residues were removed. V3J clonotypes were defined as sequences sharing an identical inferred V gene, J gene, and CDR3 amino acid sequence. To compute the percentage overlap between repertoires, the number of shared unique clonotypes was divided by the size of the smaller repertoire. Richness of each repertoire was evaluated using RTK rarefaction, the Chao1 estimator, and Recon v2.1 estimates of unobserved clonotypes. Generation probabilities were computed with OLGA for all TCRbeta clonotypes obtained by the gDNA method from a handful of donors. As stored in TCRdb, this immuneACCESS dataset retains in-frame rearrangements with V and J assigned. A fraction of the clones does not appear; measured against another copy, unresolved V genes explain less than half of the discrepancy, and the remainder lacks a known reason. The DNA was the basis for D and trimming; V, J and clone size are from that table. The sample table shows more than 2 million clones, and approximately 94% are seen once. The ten largest clonotypes hold about 1.1% of the sample.

The clonotype was recovered from a man younger than 30 in good health. The sequencing sample was made of naive CD8+ T cells sorted from blood. Sample cell subset or site, as interpreted from the label and publication: CD45RA+CCR7+. The rearrangement joined TRBV7-2 to TRBJ2-7; no D segment can be confidently identified. The CDR3 region: CASSLTPSLGYYEQYF. The sequenced DNA: TGTGCCAGCAGCTTAACCCCATCTTTGGGATACTACGAGCAGTACTTC. The full variable domain, with segments outside the CDR3 supplied by the reference TRBV7-2 and TRBJ2-7 proteins, appears as GAGVSQSPSNKVTEKGKDVELRCDPISGHTALYWYRQSLGQGLEFLIYFQGNSAPDKSGLPSDRFSAERTGGSVSTLTIQRTQQEDSAVYLCASSLTPSLGYYEQYFGPGTRLTVT.